These 25 T cell receptor beta chains originate from one sample sequenced in a study of vaccination and CD4 T cells after COVID-19. Oncomine TCR Beta short-read sequencing was applied to DNA from cultured CD4+ T cells. TCRdb ran MiXCR on the PCR reads and lists one entry per CDR3 protein. This table holds about 10,000 distinct CDR3 sequences, about 45% found once. What these receptors recognize is not known. Treatment meaning: approximately 10-day PBMC culture with coronavirus spike peptide pools or control peptides (ViraFEST assay). Sequencing was performed on CD4+ T cells from blood, cultured in vitro. These receptors were taken from a human donor who had recovered from COVID-19.

The chain combines TRBV19 with TRBJ2-5; TRBD2 matches 11 bases. Trimming at V came to 3 bases and at J to 1 base, leaving 7 bases not matched to a gene. Germline V gene sequence: CDR1 LNHDA, CDR2 SQIVND (reference sequence). The CDR3 is 17 residues long. The CDR3 protein is CASSIGLAGGLQETQYF. CDR3 nucleotides: TGTGCCAGTAGTATTGGGCTAGCGGGGGGCCTCCAAGAGACCCAGTACTTC. The whole variable domain, filled in from reference TRBV19 and TRBJ2-5, reads DGGITQSPKYLFRKEGQNVTLSCEQNLNHDAMYWYRQDPGQGLRLIYYSQIVNDFQKGDIAEGYSVSREKKESFPLTVTSAQKNPTAFYLCASSIGLAGGLQETQYFGPGTRLLVL.

V is TRBV5-6 and J is TRBJ2-1, with TRBD2 identical over 8 bases. Germline V CDR1 and CDR2: SGHDT, YYEEEE. The V segment lost 10 bases and the J segment 0 bases; nucleotides outside the gene matches: 18. This CDR3 comprises 18 residues. CDR3 protein: CACHESSGVPLSYNEQFF. CDR3 nucleotides: TGTGCCTGCCACGAGAGTAGCGGGGTCCCCCTCTCCTACAATGAGCAGTTCTTC.

This sequence joins TRBV20-1 and TRBJ2-5, with D possibly TRBD1 on 5 matching bases. Trimming cost V 6 bases and J 4 bases, with 24 bases left between them. This CDR3 spans 16 amino acids. The V gene's germline CDR1 is DFQATT and CDR2 SNEGSKA (reference sequence). This chain's CDR3 is CSAEGIGALVRETQYF. CDR3 sequence (DNA): TGCAGTGCGGAAGGGATAGGGGCCCTAGTTAGAGAGACCCAGTACTTC.

This sequence joins TRBV15 and TRBJ2-5; D ambiguous. Trimming removed 5 bases from V and 7 bases from J, with 17 bases in between. CDR1 is LNHNV, CDR2 YYDKDF, per germline (reference sequence). CDR3 length: 14 amino acids. CDR3 region: CATSLTRARGTQYF. The CDR3 DNA is TGTGCCACCAGCCTAACACGAGCCCGCGGGACCCAGTACTTC.

In this sample, this clonotype turned up once. The chain employs TRBV12-3 or TRBV12-4 and TRBJ2-1, with D perhaps assigned TRBD1 or TRBD2 (5 bases each). V lost 5 bases and J lost 1, with 21 bases in between. This CDR3 is built from 18 residues. For the CDR3, the DNA is TGTGCCAGCAGTCCCGGGACCTGGTTAAAGAGGTCCTACAATGAGCAGTTCTTC. It codes for CASSPGTWLKRSYNEQFF.

There are a few counts of this clonotype. V usage is TRBV6-2 or TRBV6-3 and J usage is TRBJ1-2, with 11 bases lining up with TRBD1. Germline CDR1 and CDR2: MNHEY and SVGEGT. V lost 1 base and J lost 5; bases outside the gene matches: 9. The CDR3 spans 17 residues. The CDR3 spells CASSYFNRDRGRYGYTF. The DNA of the CDR3 is TGTGCCAGCAGTTACTTCAACCGGGACAGGGGGAGATATGGCTACACCTTC.

The rearrangement joins TRBV9 to TRBJ2-3; tentatively, D is TRBD1 or TRBD2 (6 bases each). Germline V lookup: CDR1 SGDLS, CDR2 YYNGEE. Trimming left V 0 bases short and J 2 bases short, with 13 bases between. The CDR3 is made up of 16 amino acids. The CDR3 region is CASSVGGAGPTDTQYF. In DNA form, the CDR3 reads TGTGCCAGCAGCGTAGGGGGGGCAGGTCCCACAGATACGCAGTATTTT.

V is TRBV20-1 and J is TRBJ1-2; 7 nucleotides agree with TRBD1. Germline V gives CDR1 DFQATT, CDR2 SNEGSKA (reference sequence). CDR3 length: 15 residues. With V trimmed by 6 bases and J by 1 base, 11 bases remained unmatched. In DNA form, the CDR3 reads TGCAGTGCGCCCCGTACAGGGGTGCATAACTATGGCTACACCTTC. It encodes CSAPRTGVHNYGYTF.

CDR3 sequence: CSARDRGPTYGYTF. In DNA, the CDR3 is TGCAGTGCTAGAGACAGGGGTCCAACTTATGGCTACACCTTC. The J gene is TRBJ1-2, the V gene TRBV20-1; tentatively, D is TRBD1 (6 bases). The V end was cut by 0 bases, the J end by 5 bases, with 13 bases between. The CDR3 has 14 residues. The germline V gene has CDR1 DFQATT and CDR2 SNEGSKA (reference sequence).

V and J are TRBV6-2 or TRBV6-3 and TRBJ1-1; unclear D gene. CDR3 size: 13 residues. In germline, CDR1 is MNHEY, CDR2 SVGEGT. V was clipped by 4 bases and J by 3 bases, with 9 bases between them. CDR3 protein: CASSWWRDTEAFF. The DNA of the CDR3 is TGTGCCAGCAGTTGGTGGCGGGACACTGAAGCTTTCTTT.

V is TRBV20-1 and J is TRBJ2-1; D possibly matches TRBD1 or TRBD2 (5 bases each). CDR1 is DFQATT and CDR2 is SNEGSKA in the germline V gene (reference sequence). Trimming stripped 4 bases from V and 1 base from J, with 14 bases between. The CDR3 is made up of 15 amino acids. The DNA for the CDR3 is TGCAGTGCTAAAAGGGACCAGCGGTCCTACAATGAGCAGTTCTTC. Protein sequence: CSAKRDQRSYNEQFF.

By share of the sample, this clonotype is medium-sized. V gene TRBV20-1 combines with J gene TRBJ1-2, with D uncertain. CDR1 DFQATT and CDR2 SNEGSKA come from the germline V gene (reference sequence). CDR3 length equals 14 residues. Trimming took off 0 bases at V and 8 bases at J, with 16 bases between the two ends. The CDR3 coding sequence is TGCAGTGCTAGAGACATAATCGCGACGAAGGGCTACACCTTC. Protein: CSARDIIATKGYTF.

The V and J genes are TRBV7-2 and TRBJ1-5; D is undetermined. The CDR3 totals 14 residues. Trimming removed 1 base from V and 6 bases from J, with 10 bases in between. Germline V CDR1 and CDR2: SGHTA, FQGNSA. CDR3 protein: CASSLDGLGQPQHF. The CDR3 DNA sequence: TGTGCCAGCAGCTTAGACGGGTTAGGTCAGCCCCAGCATTTT.

This clonotype was detected only a few times. This chain links TRBV5-4 with TRBJ2-3; tentatively, D is TRBD2 (6 bases). Germline assignment: CDR1 SGHNT and CDR2 YYREEE (reference sequence). The CDR3 contains 13 residues. V gave up 5 bases and J gave up 4 bases, with 11 bases separating them. The CDR3 spells CASRSGVADTQYF. The CDR3 DNA sequence: TGTGCCAGCAGGTCGGGGGTGGCAGATACGCAGTATTTT.

J is TRBJ1-6 and V is TRBV6-1, with 10 bases fitting TRBD1. CDR3 size: 15 residues. V shed 6 bases and J 7 bases; nucleotides not matched to a gene: 6. The germline gives CDR1 MNHNS, CDR2 SASEGT. The CDR3 DNA reads TGTGCCAGCAGCGTGGGACAGGGGCTCAATTCACCCCTCCACTTT. It encodes CASSVGQGLNSPLHF.

V is TRBV30 and J is TRBJ2-7; 10 bases line up with TRBD1. CDR3 length: 16 residues. CDR1 is GTSNPN, CDR2 SVGIG, per germline (reference sequence). V lost 0 bases to trimming and J lost 7 bases; unmatched junction nucleotides: 12. CDR3 residues: CAWSVFGNDRGREQYF. Written as DNA, the CDR3 is TGTGCCTGGAGTGTGTTCGGTAACGACAGGGGGCGAGAGCAGTACTTC.

This clonotype came up a few times. The chain uses TRBV7-9 and TRBJ1-3; 10 bases match TRBD1. Germline V gene sequence: CDR1 SEHNR, CDR2 FQNEAQ (reference sequence). V lost 1 base to trimming and J lost 6 bases; unmatched junction nucleotides: 6. The CDR3 length is 16 residues. The CDR3 DNA reads TGTGCCAGCAGCTTAGGCTACGGGACAGGGGAAAACACCATATATTTT. This sequence encodes CASSLGYGTGENTIYF.

V usage is TRBV5-1 and J usage is TRBJ2-2, with D possibly matching TRBD1 (6 bases). Deletions cut 0 bases from V and 7 bases from J, with 10 bases between. The CDR3 extends over 14 amino acids. The germline V gene has CDR1 SGHRS and CDR2 YFSETQ. The CDR3 region is CASSLGQANGELFF. CDR3 in DNA: TGCGCCAGCAGCTTGGGACAGGCAAACGGGGAGCTGTTTTTT.

J is TRBJ1-1 and V is TRBV20-1; no firm D call. V shed 4 bases and J shed 6 bases, with 12 bases lying between them. The CDR3 runs to 12 residues. Germline-derived CDR1 and CDR2 are DFQATT and SNEGSKA (reference sequence). Here the CDR3 DNA reads TGCAGTGCTACCACGGGTTCGGCTGAAGCTTTCTTT. Protein product: CSATTGSAEAFF.

The rearrangement joins TRBV6-2 or TRBV6-3 to TRBJ2-1; no clear D gene. Germline V CDR1 and CDR2: MNHEY, SVGEGT. The V gene lost 2 bases and the J gene lost 7 bases, with 18 bases spanning the gap. CDR3 length equals 16 residues. The CDR3 loop reads CASSYPRPGGINEQFF. CDR3 DNA sequence: TGTGCCAGCAGTTACCCTCGGCCAGGTGGTATTAATGAGCAGTTCTTC.

This clonotype was recorded a few times. This rearrangement joins TRBV19 to TRBJ1-3; TRBD1 is a possible D gene (6 bases). This CDR3 contains 15 residues. The germline V gene has CDR1 LNHDA and CDR2 SQIVND (reference sequence). Deletions cut 7 bases from V and 0 bases from J, with 13 bases between. CDR3 protein: CASNIQGGSGNTIYF. Written as DNA, the CDR3 is TGTGCCAGTAACATTCAAGGGGGCTCTGGAAACACCATATATTTT.

A remark on this clonotype: The junction and the germline gene differ at one end; a read error may be behind it. V and J are TRBV7-9 and TRBJ1-2; TRBD1 matches at 7 bases. The CDR3 consists of 14 residues. The germline CDR1 and CDR2 sequences are SEHNR and FQNEAQ (reference sequence). The CDR3 protein is CASSLRGQGYGCTF. The CDR3 DNA reads as TGTGCCAGCAGCTTAAGGGGGCAGGGATATGGCTGCACCTTC.

This clonotype was counted between two and nine times. The CDR3 protein is CASSPGQNNSPLHF. The CDR3 DNA sequence: TGTGCCAGCAGCCCGGGACAGAATAATTCACCCCTCCACTTT. The V and J genes are TRBV6-1 and TRBJ1-6, with 7 bases that match TRBD1. This CDR3 is built from 14 residues. The V gene end was trimmed by 6 bases and the J gene end by 5 bases; junction bases not matched to a gene: 4. CDR1 is MNHNS, CDR2 SASEGT, per germline.

About this clonotype itself: The germline gene is not matched at one end of the junction; a read error may be the cause. The DNA of the CDR3 is TGTGCCAGCAGCGCAGTGATACAAGGGACCCAGTACTTC. This translates into CASSAVIQGTQYF. The rearrangement uses TRBV9 and TRBJ2-5; the D is unclear. This CDR3 is built from 13 residues. Germline CDR1 is SGDLS and CDR2 is YYNGEE.

The rearrangement joins TRBV20-1 to TRBJ2-7, with 10 bases that match TRBD1. The CDR3 loop spans 13 amino acids. Germline V gene sequence: CDR1 DFQATT, CDR2 SNEGSKA (reference sequence). V gave up 1 base and J gave up 7 bases; unmatched junction bases: 4. CDR3 sequence: CSARGQGALEQYF. CDR3 nucleotides: TGCAGTGCTAGAGGACAGGGGGCGCTTGAGCAGTACTTC.